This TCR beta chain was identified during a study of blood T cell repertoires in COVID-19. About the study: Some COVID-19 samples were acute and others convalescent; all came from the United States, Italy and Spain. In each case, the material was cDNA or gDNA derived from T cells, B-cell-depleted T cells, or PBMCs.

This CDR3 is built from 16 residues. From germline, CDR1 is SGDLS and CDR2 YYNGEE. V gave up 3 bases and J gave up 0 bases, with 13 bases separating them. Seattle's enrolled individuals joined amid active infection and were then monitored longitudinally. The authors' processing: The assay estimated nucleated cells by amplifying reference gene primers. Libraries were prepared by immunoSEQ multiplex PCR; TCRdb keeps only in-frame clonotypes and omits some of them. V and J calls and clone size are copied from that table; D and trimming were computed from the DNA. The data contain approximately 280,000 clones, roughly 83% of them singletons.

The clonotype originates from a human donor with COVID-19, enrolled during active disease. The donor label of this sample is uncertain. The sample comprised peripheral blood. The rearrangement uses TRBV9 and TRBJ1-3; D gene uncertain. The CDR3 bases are TGTGCCAGCAGCGGGGCCCTGCAACGCTCTGGAAACACCATATATTTT. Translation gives CASSGALQRSGNTIYF.